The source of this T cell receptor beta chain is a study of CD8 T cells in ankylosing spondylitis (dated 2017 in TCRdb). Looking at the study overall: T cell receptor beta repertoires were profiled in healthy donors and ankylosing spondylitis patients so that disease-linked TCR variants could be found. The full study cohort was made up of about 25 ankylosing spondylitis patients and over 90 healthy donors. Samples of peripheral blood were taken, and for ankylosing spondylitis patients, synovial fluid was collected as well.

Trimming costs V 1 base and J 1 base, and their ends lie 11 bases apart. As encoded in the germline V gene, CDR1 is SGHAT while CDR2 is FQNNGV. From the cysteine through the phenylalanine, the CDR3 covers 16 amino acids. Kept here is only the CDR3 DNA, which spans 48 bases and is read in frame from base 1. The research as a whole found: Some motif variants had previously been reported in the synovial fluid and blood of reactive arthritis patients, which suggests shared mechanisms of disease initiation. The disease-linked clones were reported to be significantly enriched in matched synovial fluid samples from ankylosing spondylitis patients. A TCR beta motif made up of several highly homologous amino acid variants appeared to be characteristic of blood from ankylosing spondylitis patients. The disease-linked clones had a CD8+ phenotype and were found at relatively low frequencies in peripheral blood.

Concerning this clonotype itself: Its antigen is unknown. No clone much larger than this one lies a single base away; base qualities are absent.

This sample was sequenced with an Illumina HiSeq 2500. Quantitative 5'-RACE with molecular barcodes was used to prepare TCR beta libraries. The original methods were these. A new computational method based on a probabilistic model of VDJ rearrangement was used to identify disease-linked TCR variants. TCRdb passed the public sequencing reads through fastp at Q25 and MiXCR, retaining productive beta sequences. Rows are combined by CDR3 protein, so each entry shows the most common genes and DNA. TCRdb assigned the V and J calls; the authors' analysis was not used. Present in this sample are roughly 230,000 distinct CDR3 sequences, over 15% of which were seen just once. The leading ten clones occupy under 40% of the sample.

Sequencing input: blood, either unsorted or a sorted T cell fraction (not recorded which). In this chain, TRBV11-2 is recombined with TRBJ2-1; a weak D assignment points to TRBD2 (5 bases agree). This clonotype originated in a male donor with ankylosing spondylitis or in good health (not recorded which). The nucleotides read TGTGCCAGCAGCTTAGTCGGACTCCGATCCTACAATGAGCAGTTCTTC. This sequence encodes CASSLVGLRSYNEQFF.